The clone carrying this T cell receptor (beta chain) was detected once. Antigen: not known. The data are from a study of chemoradiotherapy in HPV16-positive cancers. Background on the study: Functional T-cell assays on two HPV16-positive patients' cells defined candidate HPV-specific clones and common TCR motifs. Findings of the study overall: The functional HPV-specific definition rests on just a couple of HPV16-positive patients. Better recurrence-free survival went with HPV-responsive T-cell expansion in HPV16-positive patients.

Repertoires were sampled repeatedly during chemoradiotherapy. Germline CDR1 is MNHEY and CDR2 is SMNVEV (reference sequence). V lost 5 bases and J 8 bases, leaving 15 bases between the germline ends. CDR3 length: 14 amino acids. Data came from immunoSEQ multiplex PCR; TCRdb stores just in-frame clones and leaves some out. The sample includes roughly 10,000 clones, over 70% seen only once; the top ten take 30% to 45%. The TCR was taken from a human donor with HPV-associated anogenital cancer. Sampling was conducted from a patient who underwent chemoradiotherapy. The rearrangement uses TRBV27 and TRBJ1-4; D might be TRBD1 (5 bases). CDR3 DNA sequence: TGTGCCAGCAGTCCCCGCCCTTCAGGGGAAAAACTGTTTTTT. Its protein product is CASSPRPSGEKLFF.